Listed here is a single TCR beta chain. Its antigen is as yet unknown. TCRdb's copy holds only in-frame clones and misses some; the assay was immunoSEQ multiplex PCR. The sample carries under 35,000 clones, roughly 84% recorded once. Naive CD45RA+ and memory CD45RO+ CD4+ or CD8+ T cells were FACS-sorted. The data belong to a study of regulatory dendritic cells for organ transplantation. Study-level points and caveats: Of resting T cell subsets, memory CD8+ had the most alloreactive clonotypes.

Germline CDR1 is SNHLY and CDR2 is FYNNEI. V gave up 5 bases and J gave up 8 bases; unmatched junction bases: 3. This CDR3 comprises 13 residues. This chain links TRBV2 with TRBJ2-1; 10 bases align to TRBD1. This clonotype originated in a human donor in good health. The specimen sequenced was naive CD8+ T cells from blood. Described subset: CD45RA+ naive T cells. The CDR3 is CASSQGTGDEQFF. In nucleotides, the CDR3 is TGTGCCAGCAGTCAAGGGACAGGGGATGAGCAGTTCTTC.